This T cell receptor beta chain was documented in a study of early stage breast cancer tumors. Profiling relied on immunoSEQ multiplex PCR, and the TCRdb table lists in-frame clones only, not all of them. The data contain about 5,000 clones, around three fifths of them seen just once; the ten biggest clones take up 20% to 25%. Per germline, CDR1 MNHNS and CDR2 SASEGT. V was pared by 5 bases and J by 0 bases, with 3 bases between. The length of the CDR3 is 12 residues. Sequencing input: breast tumor tissue. The chain carries TRBV6-1 and TRBJ2-3; no reliable D call. This TCR was sampled from a person aged 50-59 years with breast cancer. The CDR3 loop reads CASSLSTDTQYF. Written as DNA, the CDR3 is TGTGCCAGCAGTCTAAGCACAGATACGCAGTATTTT.